This TCR beta chain derives from a study of blood T cell repertoires in COVID-19. Using immunoSEQ multiplex PCR, the repertoire was profiled, and TCRdb retains in-frame clones only, with some absent. This sample has roughly 140,000 clones, with approximately 79% found just once. The CDR3 runs to 14 residues. The junction had 5 bases not matched to a gene; V was cut back by 5 bases and J by 5 bases. From germline, CDR1 is MNHEY and CDR2 SVGAGI. The genes are TRBV6-5 and TRBJ1-5; TRBD1 matches at 8 bases. Source material: peripheral blood. This TCR was recovered from a man over 45 with active or convalescent COVID-19. DNA of the CDR3: TGTGCCAGCAGTACCACAGGGGGACATCAGCCCCAGCATTTT. Translated, it gives CASSTTGGHQPQHF.